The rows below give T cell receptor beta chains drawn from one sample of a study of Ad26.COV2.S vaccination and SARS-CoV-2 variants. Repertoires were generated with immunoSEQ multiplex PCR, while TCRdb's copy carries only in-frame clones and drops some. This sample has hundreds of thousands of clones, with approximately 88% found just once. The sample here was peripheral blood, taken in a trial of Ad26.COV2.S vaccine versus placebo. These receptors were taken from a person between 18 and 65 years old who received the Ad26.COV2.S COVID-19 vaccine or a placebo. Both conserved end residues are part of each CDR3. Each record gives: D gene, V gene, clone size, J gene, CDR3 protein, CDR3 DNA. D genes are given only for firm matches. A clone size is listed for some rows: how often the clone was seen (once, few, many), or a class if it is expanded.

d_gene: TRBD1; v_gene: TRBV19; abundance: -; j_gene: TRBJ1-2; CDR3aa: CASSAQDGQGWYGYTF; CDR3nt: TGTGCCAGTAGTGCCCAAGACGGACAGGGGTGGTATGGCTACACCTTC
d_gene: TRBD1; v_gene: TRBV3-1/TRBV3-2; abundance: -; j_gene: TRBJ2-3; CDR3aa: CASSLGQGAGDTQYF; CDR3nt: TGTGCCAGCAGCCTGGGACAGGGGGCGGGAGATACGCAGTATTTT
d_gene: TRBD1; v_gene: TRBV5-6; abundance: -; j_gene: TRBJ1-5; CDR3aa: CASSLGGYSNQPQHF; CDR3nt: TGTGCCAGCAGCTTAGGGGGCTATAGCAATCAGCCCCAGCATTTT
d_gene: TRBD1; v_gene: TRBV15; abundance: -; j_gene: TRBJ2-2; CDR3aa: CATSRELGGASGELFF; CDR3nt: TGTGCCACCAGCAGAGAACTAGGGGGCGCATCCGGGGAGCTGTTTTTT
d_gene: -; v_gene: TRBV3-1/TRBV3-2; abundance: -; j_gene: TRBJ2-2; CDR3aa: CASSREGTGLAFRTGELFF; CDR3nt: TGTGCCAGCAGCCGAGAAGGGACAGGACTAGCGTTCCGGACCGGGGAGCTGTTTTTT
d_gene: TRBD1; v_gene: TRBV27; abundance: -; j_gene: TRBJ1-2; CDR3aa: CASSEGQGYGYTF; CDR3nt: TGTGCCAGCAGCGAGGGACAGGGCTATGGCTACACCTTC
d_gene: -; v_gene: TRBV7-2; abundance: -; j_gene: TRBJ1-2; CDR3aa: CASSQGGTNNGYTF; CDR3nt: TGTGCCAGCAGCCAAGGGGGGACGAATAATGGCTACACCTTC
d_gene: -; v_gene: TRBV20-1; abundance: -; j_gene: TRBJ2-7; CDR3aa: CSAIRSYEQYF; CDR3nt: TGCAGTGCTATCCGCAGCTACGAGCAGTACTTC
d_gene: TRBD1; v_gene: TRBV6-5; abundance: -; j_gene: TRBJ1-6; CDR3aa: CASSYSWTGGQSPLHF; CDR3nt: TGTGCCAGCAGTTACTCCTGGACAGGGGGACAATCACCCCTCCACTTT
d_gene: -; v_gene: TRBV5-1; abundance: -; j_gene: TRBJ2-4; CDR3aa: CASSLEGDFLAKNIQYF; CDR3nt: TGCGCCAGCAGCTTGGAAGGGGACTTCCTAGCCAAAAACATTCAGTACTTC
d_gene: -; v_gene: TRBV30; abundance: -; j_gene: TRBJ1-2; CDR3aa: CAWDRDTAYGYTF; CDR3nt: TGTGCCTGGGACCGGGACACCGCCTATGGCTACACCTTC
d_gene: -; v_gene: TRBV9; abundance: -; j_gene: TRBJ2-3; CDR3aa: CASSVPSADTQYF; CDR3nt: TGTGCCAGCAGCGTTCCCAGCGCGGATACGCAGTATTTT
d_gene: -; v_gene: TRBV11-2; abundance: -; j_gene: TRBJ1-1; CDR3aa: CASNLIQGSIAEAFF; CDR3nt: TGTGCCAGCAATTTGATACAGGGAAGTATCGCTGAAGCTTTCTTT
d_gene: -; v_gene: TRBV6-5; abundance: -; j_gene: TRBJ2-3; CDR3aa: CASSLQGVLMDTQYF; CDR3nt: TGTGCCAGCAGTTTACAGGGTGTCTTGATGGATACGCAGTATTTT
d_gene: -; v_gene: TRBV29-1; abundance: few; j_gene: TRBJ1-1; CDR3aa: CSVEAHGTTEAFF; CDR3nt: TGCAGCGTTGAAGCCCATGGAACCACTGAAGCTTTCTTT
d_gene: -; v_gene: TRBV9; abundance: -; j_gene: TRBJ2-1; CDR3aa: CASSVGPAYNEQFF; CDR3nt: TGTGCCAGCAGCGTGGGCCCCGCCTACAATGAGCAGTTCTTC
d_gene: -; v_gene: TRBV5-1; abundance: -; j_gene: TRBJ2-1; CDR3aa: CASSIRGLSSYNEQFF; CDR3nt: TGCGCCAGCAGCATCCGAGGCTTGAGCTCCTACAATGAGCAGTTCTTC
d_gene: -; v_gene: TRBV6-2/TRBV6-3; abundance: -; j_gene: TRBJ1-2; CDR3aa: CASSNNYGYTF; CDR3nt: TGTGCCAGCAGTAACAACTATGGCTACACCTTC
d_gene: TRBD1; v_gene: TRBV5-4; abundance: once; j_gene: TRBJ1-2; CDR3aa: CASSLPGQGRGYTF; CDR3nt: TGTGCCAGCAGCTTGCCGGGACAGGGGCGCGGCTACACCTTC
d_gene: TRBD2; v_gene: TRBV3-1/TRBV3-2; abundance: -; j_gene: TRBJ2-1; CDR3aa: CASSQDASGAYNEQFF; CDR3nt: TGTGCCAGCAGCCAAGATGCCAGCGGGGCCTACAATGAGCAGTTCTTC
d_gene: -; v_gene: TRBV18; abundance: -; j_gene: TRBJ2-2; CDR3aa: CASSPRKGGNTGELFF; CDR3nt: TGTGCCAGCTCACCGAGAAAAGGAGGGAACACCGGGGAGCTGTTTTTT
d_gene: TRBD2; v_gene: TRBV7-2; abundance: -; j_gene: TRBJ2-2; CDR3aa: CASSAKGLAGINTGELFF; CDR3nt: TGTGCCAGCAGCGCTAAAGGACTAGCGGGAATAAACACCGGGGAGCTGTTTTTT
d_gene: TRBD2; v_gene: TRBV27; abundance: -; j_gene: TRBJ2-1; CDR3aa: CASSLEGRLAGHNEQFF; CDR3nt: TGTGCCAGCAGTTTAGAGGGTCGACTAGCGGGGCACAATGAGCAGTTCTTC
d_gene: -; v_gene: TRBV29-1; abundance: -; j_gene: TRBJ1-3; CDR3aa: CSVEKGSSSGNTIYF; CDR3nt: TGCAGCGTTGAAAAAGGGTCGAGCTCTGGAAACACCATATATTTT
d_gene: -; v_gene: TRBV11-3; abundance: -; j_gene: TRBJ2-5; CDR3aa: CASSAGLLRGETQYF; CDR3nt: TGTGCCAGCAGCGCCGGACTGCTTCGAGGGGAGACCCAGTACTTC
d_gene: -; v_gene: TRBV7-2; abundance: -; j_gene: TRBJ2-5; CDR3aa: CASSLGWGQETQYF; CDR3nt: TGTGCCAGCAGCTTGGGGTGGGGGCAAGAGACCCAGTACTTC
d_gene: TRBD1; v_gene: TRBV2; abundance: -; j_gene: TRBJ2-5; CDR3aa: CASRVGQAQETQYF; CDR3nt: TGTGCCAGCAGGGTGGGACAGGCACAAGAGACCCAGTACTTC
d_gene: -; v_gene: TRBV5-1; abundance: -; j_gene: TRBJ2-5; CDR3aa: CASTGDDQETQYF; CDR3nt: TGCGCCAGCACCGGGGACGACCAAGAGACCCAGTACTTC
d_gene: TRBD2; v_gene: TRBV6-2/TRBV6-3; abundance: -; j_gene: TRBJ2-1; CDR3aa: CASSQREGQNEQFF; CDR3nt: TGTGCCAGCAGCCAGCGGGAGGGCCAAAATGAGCAGTTCTTC
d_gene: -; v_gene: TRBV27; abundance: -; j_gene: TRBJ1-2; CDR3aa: CASSLRSGTGYGYTF; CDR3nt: TGTGCCAGCAGTTTACGGTCAGGGACGGGCTATGGCTACACCTTC
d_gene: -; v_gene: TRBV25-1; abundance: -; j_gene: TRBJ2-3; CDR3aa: CASSTATDTQYF; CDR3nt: TGTGCCAGCAGTACTGCCACAGATACGCAGTATTTT
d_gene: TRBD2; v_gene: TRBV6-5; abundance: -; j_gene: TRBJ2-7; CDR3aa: CASRDTGTSPLEQYF; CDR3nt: TGTGCCAGCAGAGACACCGGGACTAGCCCTCTGGAGCAGTACTTC
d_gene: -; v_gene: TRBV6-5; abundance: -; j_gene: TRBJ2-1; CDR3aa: CASRYDSHNEQFF; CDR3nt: TGTGCCAGCAGGTATGACAGCCACAATGAGCAGTTCTTC
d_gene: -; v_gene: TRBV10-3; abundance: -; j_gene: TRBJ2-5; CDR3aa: CAISTKEGFGQETQYF; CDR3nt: TGTGCCATCAGTACAAAAGAGGGGTTTGGACAAGAGACCCAGTACTTC
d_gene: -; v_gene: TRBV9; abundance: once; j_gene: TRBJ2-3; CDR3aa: CASSVATGDGTTPLITDTQYF; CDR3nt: TGTGCCAGCAGCGTAGCTACCGGGGATGGAACGACCCCCTTAATCACAGATACGCAGTATTTT
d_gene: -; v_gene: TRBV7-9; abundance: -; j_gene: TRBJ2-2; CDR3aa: CASSLRNTGELFF; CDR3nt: TGTGCCAGCAGCTTAAGGAACACCGGGGAGCTGTTTTTT
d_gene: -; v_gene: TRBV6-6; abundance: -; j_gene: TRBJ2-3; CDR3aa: CASSWDFSDTQYF; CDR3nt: TGTGCCAGCAGCTGGGACTTTTCAGATACGCAGTATTTT
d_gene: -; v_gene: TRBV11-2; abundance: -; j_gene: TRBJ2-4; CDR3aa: CASSSEVAVDIQYF; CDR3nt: TGTGCCAGCAGCTCCGAGGTAGCGGTAGACATTCAGTACTTC
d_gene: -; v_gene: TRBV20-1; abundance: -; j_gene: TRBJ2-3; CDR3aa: CSASTRDTQYF; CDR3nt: TGCAGTGCCTCCACCCGGGATACGCAGTATTTT
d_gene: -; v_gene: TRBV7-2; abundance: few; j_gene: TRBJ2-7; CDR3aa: CASSLVGADREQYF; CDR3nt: TGTGCCAGCAGCTTAGTCGGGGCCGATCGCGAGCAGTACTTC
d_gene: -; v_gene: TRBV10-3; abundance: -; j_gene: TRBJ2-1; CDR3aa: CAISLGGNEQFF; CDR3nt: TGTGCCATCAGTTTAGGGGGAAATGAGCAGTTCTTC
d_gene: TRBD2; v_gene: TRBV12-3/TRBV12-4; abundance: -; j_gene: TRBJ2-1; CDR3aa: CASSRGETWGVF; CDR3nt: TGTGCCAGCAGCCGGGGGGAGACCTGGGGTGTCTTC
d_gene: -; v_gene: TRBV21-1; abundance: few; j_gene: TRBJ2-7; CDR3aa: CASSLAVAGESSYEQYF; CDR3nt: TGTGCCAGCAGCTTGGCCGTAGCGGGAGAAAGCTCCTACGAGCAGTACTTC
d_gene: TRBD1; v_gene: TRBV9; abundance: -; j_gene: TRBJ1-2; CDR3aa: CASSARQGLGYGYTF; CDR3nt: TGTGCCAGCAGCGCTCGACAGGGACTGGGCTATGGCTACACCTTC
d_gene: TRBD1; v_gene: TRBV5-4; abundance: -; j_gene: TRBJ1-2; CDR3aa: CASSSDRDYGYTF; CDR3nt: TGTGCCAGCAGCTCGGACAGGGACTATGGCTACACCTTC